This TCR beta chain was recovered during a study of CD8+ T cells in alopecia areata (dated by TCRdb to between 2018 and 2020). For the study in its entirety: The treated patients, all with moderate-to-severe alopecia areata, were enrolled in an open-label pilot trial of oral tofacitinib given at 5 to 10 mg twice daily. RNA came from the PAXgene miRNA kit for fixed scalp, the miRNeasy kit for PBMCs, and the RNeasy kit for mouse skin. High-throughput TCRbeta sequencing was used to examine T cell clonal expansion in alopecia areata in both the C3H/HeJ mouse model and human patients. Human TCRbeta sequencing covered scalp tissue and sorted CD4+ and CD8+ peripheral blood T cells from patchy and totalis/universalis alopecia areata patients and healthy controls. Patients stayed on tofacitinib for 6 to 18 months and then had 6 months of follow-up off drug so that delayed response and recurrence could be assessed. Biopsies were taken from tofacitinib-treated patients at baseline and again at 4 and 24 weeks into treatment, and several of those patients also had a later scalp biopsy. Amplification of TCRbeta CDR3 regions was done by immunoSEQ multiplex PCR using 35 Vbeta forward primers and 13 Jbeta reverse primers. Scalp clonality was compared among normal scalp (n=4), patchy alopecia areata scalp (n=8), and alopecia totalis/universalis scalp (n=8). On the study overall, not on this receptor specifically: Shared TCR sequences between patients were less evident than in mice, which may be partly attributable to HLA diversity in the patient population. Resident alphabeta T cells in normal human skin are also sequenced, complicating scalp TCR repertoire analysis, unlike mouse skin dominated by gammadelta T cells. Compared with normal scalp, lesional scalp had higher clonality and more expanded CD8+ clones, particularly in alopecia totalis/universalis, a pattern that suggests antigenic drive.

As to this clone: Its antigen is unknown. No clone much larger than this one lies a single base away; base qualities are absent.

The protocol used for the library was the immunoSEQ multiplex PCR assay. To provide template for TCR sequencing, every sample had RNA extracted and reverse transcribed into cDNA. SuperScript III was used to make first-strand cDNA, primed with a 2:1 mix of oligo-dT and random hexamers. A synthetic immune receptor repertoire was used to assess amplification bias, and residual bias was removed computationally. The paper's processing steps were these. After raw reads were preprocessed to remove errors, the CDR3 was defined following IMGT conventions as running from the conserved cysteine to phenylalanine. Clonality was calculated as 1 minus Shannon entropy normalized by log2 of the number of productive unique TCRs. CD4 or CD8 identity of scalp clones was inferred by cross-referencing scalp TCRbeta sequences with sorted blood CD4 and CD8 repertoires. The table was pulled from immuneACCESS by TCRdb, which kept in-frame rearrangements only. Such tables lose some clones; where checked, under half of the loss comes from unresolved V genes, and the rest has no known cause. The V and J calls and clone size were taken over from that table, and D and trimming were inferred from the DNA. This sample is represented by about 160,000 clones; more than 40% of them were singletons. Clones ranked in the top ten supply about 6.4% of the sample.

From alopecia areata patients, peripheral blood was collected along with lesional scalp punch biopsies. PBMCs were separated by density centrifugation and stained for CD3, CD4 and CD8, after which CD4+ and CD8+ T cells were sorted on a FACSAria. The material sequenced was CD4+ T cells sorted from blood. The receptor's source is a human donor with alopecia areata.

The nucleotides are TGTGCCAGCTCACTAGCGGGAGATTACTACGAGCAGTACTTC. Its amino acids are CASSLAGDYYEQYF. The chain links TRBV18 with TRBJ2-7; TRBD2 aligns with 9 central bases. Via the germline V gene, CDR1 is KGHSH and CDR2 LQKENI. Trimming leaves V shorter by 4 bases and J shorter by 3 bases, with the junction holding 4 bases beyond the gene matches. CDR3 length: 14 amino acids, cysteine to phenylalanine. Only the CDR3 part of the read is kept: 42 bases, read in frame from the first base.